The 29 T cell receptor beta chains reported below all come from one sample, sequenced in a study of blood T cell repertoires in COVID-19. Data came from immunoSEQ multiplex PCR; TCRdb stores just in-frame clones and leaves some out. The data hold 340,000 or so clones, with around 82% observed a single time. Input material: peripheral blood. Every receptor here comes from a man aged 25-45 years with active or convalescent COVID-19.

V is TRBV5-1 and J is TRBJ2-3; unclear D gene. The CDR3 runs 15 residues. Germline values: CDR1 SGHRS, CDR2 YFSETQ. V was pared by 0 bases and J by 4 bases, with 12 bases between. The CDR3 region has the DNA TGCGCCAGCAGCTTGGGTGGCTCCGCCCCAGATACGCAGTATTTT. Its protein is CASSLGGSAPDTQYF.

The chain carries TRBV4-3 and TRBJ1-2; D ambiguous. CDR1 is LGHNA and CDR2 is YSLEER in the germline V gene. Trimming left V 0 bases short and J 4 bases short, with 6 bases between. The CDR3 has 13 residues. CDR3 amino acids: CASSQDGTYGYTF. The CDR3 DNA reads as TGCGCCAGCAGCCAAGATGGCACCTATGGCTACACCTTC.

The rearrangement uses TRBV3-1 (or the pseudogene TRBV3-2) and TRBJ2-7; possible D gene TRBD1, 5 bases. CDR1 LGHDT and CDR2 YNNKEL come from the germline V gene (reference sequence). The CDR3 length is 16 residues. V lost 0 bases and J lost 4, with 16 bases in between. CDR3 sequence (DNA): TGTGCCAGCAGCCAAGAAAGGCAGGGAAGTGGGTACGAGCAGTACTTC. It translates to CASSQERQGSGYEQYF.

This clone was recorded once. This rearrangement joins TRBV18 to TRBJ2-5; 11 bases line up with TRBD2. This CDR3 contains 16 residues. With V trimmed by 1 base and J by 5 bases, 6 bases remained unmatched. CDR1 and CDR2 from the germline V gene are KGHSH and LQKENI. The CDR3 is CASSPLTSGRGETQYF. The CDR3 DNA sequence: TGTGCCAGCTCACCACTTACTAGCGGGAGAGGGGAGACCCAGTACTTC. Filled out from reference TRBV18 and TRBJ2-5, the complete variable domain reads NAGVMQNPRHLVRRRGQEARLRCSPMKGHSHVYWYRQLPEEGLKFMVYLQKENIIDESGMPKERFSAEFPKEGPSILRIQQVVRGDSAAYFCASSPLTSGRGETQYFGPGTRLLVL.

The chain has TRBV19 and TRBJ1-2; D gene unclear. This CDR3 is 15 amino acids long. V lost 6 bases and J 4 bases, leaving 18 bases between the germline ends. CDR1 and CDR2 (germline): LNHDA, SQIVND (reference sequence). This chain's CDR3 is CASSDETRALYGYTF. The CDR3 DNA reads as TGTGCCAGTAGCGACGAGACTAGGGCTCTCTATGGCTACACCTTC. The whole variable domain, remainder taken from reference TRBV19 and TRBJ1-2, is DGGITQSPKYLFRKEGQNVTLSCEQNLNHDAMYWYRQDPGQGLRLIYYSQIVNDFQKGDIAEGYSVSREKKESFPLTVTSAQKNPTAFYLCASSDETRALYGYTFGSGTRLTVV.

The chain couples TRBV9 to TRBJ1-1, with a tentative D call TRBD1 (6 bases). The CDR3 consists of 15 residues. Trimming left V 0 bases short and J 3 bases short, with 12 bases between. Germline CDR1 is SGDLS and CDR2 is YYNGEE. CDR3 loop: CASSVAAGVYTEAFF. The DNA of the CDR3 is TGTGCCAGCAGCGTAGCGGCAGGGGTGTACACTGAAGCTTTCTTT.

The gene calls are TRBV9 and TRBJ2-6, with D possibly TRBD1 on 6 matching bases. This CDR3 comprises 16 residues. CDR1 and CDR2 from the germline V gene are SGDLS and YYNGEE. V lost 1 base, J lost 6 bases, and 14 bases lay in between. The CDR3 spells CASSVPQGRMANVLTF. CDR3 DNA sequence: TGTGCCAGCAGCGTACCACAGGGAAGAATGGCCAACGTCCTGACTTTC.

This chain joins TRBV10-3 and TRBJ2-4, with 8 bases identical to TRBD2. V lost 0 bases and J lost 3; bases outside the gene matches: 13. The CDR3 covers 19 residues. Looked up from germline, CDR1 is ENHRY and CDR2 is SYGVKD. The CDR3 region is CAISESVIWGLEVKNIQYF. In nucleotides, the CDR3 is TGTGCCATCAGTGAGTCGGTTATTTGGGGACTAGAGGTCAAAAACATTCAGTACTTC.

The V gene is TRBV11-2, the J gene TRBJ2-5, with a weak D call TRBD2 (6 bases). Per the germline V gene, CDR1 is SGHAT and CDR2 is FQNNGV. Trimming took 0 bases from V and 1 from J, leaving 9 bases between them. The CDR3 extends over 15 amino acids. CDR3 sequence reads: CASSLDGTFQETQYF. Here the CDR3 DNA reads TGTGCCAGCAGCTTAGACGGGACTTTCCAAGAGACCCAGTACTTC. The whole variable domain, filled in from reference TRBV11-2 and TRBJ2-5, reads EAGVAQSPRYKIIEKRQSVAFWCNPISGHATLYWYQQILGQGPKLLIQFQNNGVVDDSQLPKDRFSAERLKGVDSTLKIQPAKLEDSAVYLCASSLDGTFQETQYFGPGTRLLVL.

The rearrangement joins TRBV14 to TRBJ1-4; 8 nucleotides agree with TRBD1. V lost 1 base, J lost 10 bases, and 5 bases stayed unmatched. Per the germline V gene, CDR1 is SGHDN and CDR2 is FVKESK. CDR3 size: 14 residues. The CDR3 sequence: CASSQGTGNAKLFF. For the CDR3, the DNA is TGTGCCAGCAGCCAAGGGACAGGGAACGCAAAACTGTTTTTT.

This chain links TRBV4-1 with TRBJ1-2, with D possibly being TRBD1 (6 bases). V shed 7 bases and J shed 1 base, with 7 bases lying between them. CDR3 size: 12 residues. In germline, CDR1 is MGHRA, CDR2 YSYEKL. In DNA, the CDR3 is TGCGCCAGCAAGGACAGTAACTATGGCTACACCTTC. Protein: CASKDSNYGYTF.

The chain links TRBV18 to TRBJ2-3; a possible D gene is TRBD2 (5 bases). This CDR3 has 15 amino acids. The ends were cut back, 2 bases at V and 2 bases at J, with 11 bases in the middle. Looked up from germline, CDR1 is KGHSH and CDR2 is LQKENI. The CDR3 is CASSPTRRNTDTQYF. The CDR3 bases are TGTGCCAGCTCACCAACTCGGAGGAACACAGATACGCAGTATTTT.

This clone has just a few counts. The V gene is TRBV19, the J gene TRBJ1-5, with TRBD1 matching 8 bases. Per germline, CDR1 LNHDA and CDR2 SQIVND (reference sequence). V lost 7 bases to trimming and J lost 6 bases; unmatched junction nucleotides: 5. CDR3 size: 13 residues. CDR3 sequence (DNA): TGTGCCAGTACTGACAGGGGAACTCAGCCCCAGCATTTT. Its translation is CASTDRGTQPQHF. Supplemented by reference TRBV19 and TRBJ1-5, the full variable domain reads DGGITQSPKYLFRKEGQNVTLSCEQNLNHDAMYWYRQDPGQGLRLIYYSQIVNDFQKGDIAEGYSVSREKKESFPLTVTSAQKNPTAFYLCASTDRGTQPQHFGDGTRLSIL.

This clone showed up just once. The J gene is TRBJ1-2, the V gene TRBV24-1; D unresolved. The CDR3 is 13 residues long. V lost 1 base and J lost 8, with 10 bases in between. Germline V CDR1 and CDR2: KGHDR, SFDVKD. CDR3 residues: CATSDLTGRGYTF. The CDR3 region has the DNA TGTGCCACCAGTGATTTAACGGGTCGGGGCTACACCTTC.

V is TRBV6-5 and J is TRBJ2-7; weak D call: TRBD2 (6 bases). The length of the CDR3 is 15 residues. The V gene's germline CDR1 is MNHEY and CDR2 SVGAGI. CDR3 in amino acids: CATRAGGSSSYEQYF. Here the CDR3 DNA reads TGTGCTACGCGAGCGGGCGGTTCTTCCTCCTACGAGCAGTACTTC.

This clone turned up a few times. V is TRBV30 and J is TRBJ1-4, with a tentative D call TRBD1 (5 bases). Trimming stripped 0 bases from V and 5 bases from J, with 10 bases between. The CDR3 runs to 14 residues. Germline V gene data show CDR1 as GTSNPN and CDR2 as SVGIG (reference sequence). CDR3 DNA sequence: TGTGCCTGGAGTGTCAACAGGAACAATGAAAAACTGTTTTTT. This translates into CAWSVNRNNEKLFF.

The CDR3 region is CACLSTGVLNEQYF. CDR3 nucleotide sequence: TGTGCCTGCTTATCGACAGGGGTTCTCAACGAGCAGTACTTC. The chain combines TRBV30 with TRBJ2-7, with 8 bases fitting TRBD1. V trimming: 6 bases; J trimming: 5 bases; junction bases outside the gene matches: 12. CDR1 is GTSNPN and CDR2 is SVGIG in the germline V gene (reference sequence). This CDR3 has 14 residues.

The rearrangement joins TRBV6-6 to TRBJ2-7; a weak D match, TRBD2 (7 bases). Germline V gene sequence: CDR1 MNHNY, CDR2 SVGAGI (reference sequence). Between the trimmed V and J ends, which lost 6 bases and 4 bases, there was a span of 19 bases. The CDR3 length is 15 residues. The CDR3 DNA reads as TGTGCCAGCAGCCCTAGGGGGGGGAGTGTATACGAGCAGTACTTC. Translated: CASSPRGGSVYEQYF.

This chain links TRBV4-2 with TRBJ1-6; D perhaps matches TRBD1 (6 bases). The V gene's germline CDR1 is LGHNA and CDR2 YNFKEQ. CDR3 length equals 17 residues. V was shortened by 1 base and J by 1 base, with 11 bases between the two germline ends. The CDR3 is CASSQGGHGSYNSPLHF. The CDR3 coding sequence is TGTGCCAGCAGCCAAGGGGGGCATGGATCCTATAATTCACCCCTCCACTTT.

J is TRBJ1-5 and V is TRBV2; 8 positions agree with TRBD1. Germline V gene lookup returns CDR1 SNHLY and CDR2 FYNNEI. The ends lost 4 bases at V and 5 bases at J; junction bases unmatched: 4. CDR3 length: 14 amino acids. DNA of the CDR3: TGTGCCAGCAGTGTGACAGGGGTGTATCAGCCCCAGCATTTT. The encoded protein is CASSVTGVYQPQHF.

The V gene is TRBV5-1, the J gene TRBJ2-2; possible D gene TRBD2, 6 bases. The V and J ends lost 6 bases and 3 bases respectively, with 12 bases between them. From germline, CDR1 is SGHRS and CDR2 YFSETQ. CDR3 length: 14 amino acids. CDR3 DNA: TGCGCCAGCACCTCCGCTAGCGACACCGGGGAGCTGTTTTTT. It specifies CASTSASDTGELFF.

The genes are TRBV4-3 and TRBJ1-2; a weak D match, TRBD1 (6 bases). Germline V CDR1 and CDR2: LGHNA, YSLEER. With 1 base removed from V and 2 bases from J, the gap between germline ends came to 11 bases. The CDR3 extends over 15 amino acids. Here the CDR3 DNA reads TGCGCCAGCAGCCAAGGGGGAGGGGGAAACTATGGCTACACCTTC. This translates into CASSQGGGGNYGYTF.

The chain has TRBV7-9 and TRBJ1-1, with D maybe TRBD1 (6 bases). The CDR3 runs to 12 residues. The V end lost 5 bases, the J end lost 7 bases, and 11 bases lay between the germline ends. Germline V gives CDR1 SEHNR, CDR2 FQNEAQ (reference sequence). The CDR3: CASSQGIGEAFF. The CDR3 DNA reads TGTGCCAGCAGCCAGGGGATTGGTGAAGCTTTCTTT. Filled out from reference TRBV7-9 and TRBJ1-1, the complete variable domain reads DTGVSQNPRHKITKRGQNVTFRCDPISEHNRLYWYRQTLGQGPEFLTYFQNEAQLEKSRLLSDRFSAERPKGSFSTLEIQRTEQGDSAMYLCASSQGIGEAFFGQGTRLTVV.

J is TRBJ2-6 and V is TRBV21-1; whether TRBD1, the table's D call, matches the DNA was not checked. TRBV21-1 is annotated as a pseudogene. This CDR3 contains 17 residues. CDR3 nucleotides: TGTGCCAGCAAAAGGGGGACAGGGGGCTCTGGGGCCAACGTCCTGACTTTC. Residues: CASKRGTGGSGANVLTF.

J is TRBJ1-2 and V is TRBV21-1. TRBV21-1 counts as a pseudogene. The CDR3 totals 12 residues. CDR3 amino acids: CASSKENYGYTF. CDR3 DNA sequence: TGTGCCAGCAGCAAGGAGAACTATGGCTACACCTTC.

The V and J genes are TRBV25-1 and TRBJ1-6, with D possibly TRBD1 on 5 matching bases. Per germline, CDR1 MGHDK and CDR2 SYGVNS. V dropped 3 bases and J dropped 9 bases, with 12 bases sitting between them. The CDR3 is 14 residues long. The CDR3 is CASSDPREVSPLHF. Written as DNA, the CDR3 is TGTGCCAGCAGTGATCCCAGGGAGGTTTCACCCCTCCACTTT.

The DNA for the CDR3 is TGTGCCAGCAGCGTAGCTTCGGGAAGGGTTTCATACAATGAGCAGTTCTTC. Protein product: CASSVASGRVSYNEQFF. The chain has TRBV9 and TRBJ2-1; possible D gene TRBD2, 5 bases. Trimming left V 0 bases short and J 4 bases short, with 17 bases between. The germline gives CDR1 SGDLS, CDR2 YYNGEE. The CDR3 covers 17 residues.

The V call is TRBV5-4, the J call TRBJ2-5, with TRBD2 matching over 16 bases. This CDR3 is built from 16 residues. V lost 6 bases and J lost 5; bases outside the gene matches: 7. Germline V lookup: CDR1 SGHNT, CDR2 YYREEE (reference sequence). The CDR3 region has the DNA TGTGCCAGCACCGGGGGACTAGCGGGAGGGAGGGAGACCCAGTACTTC. It yields the protein CASTGGLAGGRETQYF.

The chain combines TRBV27 with TRBJ2-5; 10 bases map to TRBD2. Germline CDR1 is MNHEY and CDR2 is SMNVEV (reference sequence). CDR3 length equals 15 residues. Germline trimming cut 7 bases from V and 2 bases from J; bases unmatched to any gene: 7. The CDR3 spells CASTRTSGLQETQYF. As DNA, the CDR3 is TGTGCCAGCACCCGGACTAGCGGACTACAAGAGACCCAGTACTTC.